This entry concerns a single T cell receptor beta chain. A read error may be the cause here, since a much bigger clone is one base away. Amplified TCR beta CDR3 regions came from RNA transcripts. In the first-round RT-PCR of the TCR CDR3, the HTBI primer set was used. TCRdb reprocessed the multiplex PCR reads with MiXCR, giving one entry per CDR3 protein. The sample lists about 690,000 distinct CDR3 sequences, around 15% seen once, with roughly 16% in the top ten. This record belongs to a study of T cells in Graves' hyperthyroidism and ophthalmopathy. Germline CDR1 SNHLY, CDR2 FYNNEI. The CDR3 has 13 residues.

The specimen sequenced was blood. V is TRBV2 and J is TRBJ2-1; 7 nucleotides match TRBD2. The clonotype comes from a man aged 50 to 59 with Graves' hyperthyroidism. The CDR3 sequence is CVSRGEAFNEQFF. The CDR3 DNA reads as TGTGTCAGCCGGGGGGAGGCCTTCAATGAGCAGTTCTTC.